This TCR beta chain was obtained from a study of T cells in Graves' hyperthyroidism and ophthalmopathy. What was amplified from RNA transcripts were TCR beta CDR3 regions. The TCR CDR3 first-round RT-PCR relied on the HTBI primer set. TCRdb reanalysed the multiplex PCR reads using MiXCR and keeps one entry per CDR3 protein. This table has around 250,000 distinct CDR3 sequences, less than 15% appearing once. Whole-study findings and limits: Among clonotypes expanded in thyroid above 0.001, most were also found in blood. From stable hyperthyroidism, ophthalmopathy was set apart by a 13 V-J model.

To note about this clonotype: Its antigen remains unknown.

Based on clinical symptoms, serum thyroxine and TRAb, thyroid ultrasound and orbital computed tomography, diagnoses were reached. Preceding any ophthalmopathy symptoms, the blood sample dates from first hyperthyroidism diagnosis. The CDR3 extends over 14 amino acids. Looked up from germline, CDR1 is ENHRY and CDR2 is SYGVKD. The V gene lost 3 bases and the J gene lost 4 bases, with 10 bases spanning the gap. The receptor comes from a woman between 40 and 50 years old with Graves' hyperthyroidism that later progressed to Graves' ophthalmopathy. Source material: blood. V gene TRBV10-3 combines with J gene TRBJ1-5; no clear D gene. CDR3 DNA sequence: TGTGCCATCAGTGAACGGACGCAAAATCAGCCCCAGCATTTT. Protein sequence: CAISERTQNQPQHF.